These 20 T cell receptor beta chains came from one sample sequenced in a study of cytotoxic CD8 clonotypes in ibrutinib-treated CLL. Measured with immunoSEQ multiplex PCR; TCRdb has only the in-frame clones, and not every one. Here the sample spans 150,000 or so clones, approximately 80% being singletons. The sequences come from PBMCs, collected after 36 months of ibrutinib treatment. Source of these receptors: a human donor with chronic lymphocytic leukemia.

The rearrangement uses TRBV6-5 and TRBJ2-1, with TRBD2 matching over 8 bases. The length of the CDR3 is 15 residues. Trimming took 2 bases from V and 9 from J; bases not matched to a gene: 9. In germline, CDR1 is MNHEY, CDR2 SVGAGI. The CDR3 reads CASSYVSGGPFEQFF. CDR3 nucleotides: TGTGCCAGCAGTTACGTGTCGGGAGGGCCTTTTGAGCAGTTCTTC.

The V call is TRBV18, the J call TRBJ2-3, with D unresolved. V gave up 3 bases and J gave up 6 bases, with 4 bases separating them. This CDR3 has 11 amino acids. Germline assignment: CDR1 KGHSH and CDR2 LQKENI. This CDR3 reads CASSPGDTQYF. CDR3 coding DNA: TGTGCCAGCTCACCGGGGGATACGCAGTATTTT.

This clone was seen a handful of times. The CDR3 DNA reads TGTGCCAGCAGTGATTGGGAGGGTGAAGCTTTCTTT. Translated: CASSDWEGEAFF. The chain links TRBV25-1 to TRBJ1-1; no clear D gene. Germline CDR1 and CDR2: MGHDK and SYGVNS. Trimming cost V 3 bases and J 7 bases, with 9 bases left between them. The CDR3 sequence is 12 residues long. Looking up the rest from reference TRBV25-1 and TRBJ1-1 gives the full variable domain: EADIYQTPRYLVIGTGKKITLECSQTMGHDKMYWYQQDPGMELHLIHYSYGVNSTEKGDLSSESTVSRIRTEHFPLTLESARPSHTSQYLCASSDWEGEAFFGQGTRLTVV.

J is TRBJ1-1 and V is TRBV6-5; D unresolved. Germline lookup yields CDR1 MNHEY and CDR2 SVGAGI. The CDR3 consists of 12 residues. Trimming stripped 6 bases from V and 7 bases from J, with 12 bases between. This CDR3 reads CASSARPREAFF. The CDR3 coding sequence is TGTGCCAGCAGCGCGCGGCCCCGTGAAGCTTTCTTT.

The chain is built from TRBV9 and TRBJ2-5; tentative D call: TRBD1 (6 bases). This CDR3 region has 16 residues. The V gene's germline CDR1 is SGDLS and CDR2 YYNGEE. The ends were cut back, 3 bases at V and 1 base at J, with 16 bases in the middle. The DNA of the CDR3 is TGTGCCAGCAGCGGAGGACAGCTTCTTGTCCAAGAGACCCAGTACTTC. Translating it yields CASSGGQLLVQETQYF.

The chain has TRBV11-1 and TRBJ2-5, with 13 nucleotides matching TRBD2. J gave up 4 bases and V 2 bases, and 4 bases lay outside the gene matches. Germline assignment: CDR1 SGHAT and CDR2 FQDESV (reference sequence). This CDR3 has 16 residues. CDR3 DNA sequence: TGTGCCAGCAGCTTATTAACTAGCGGGAGGGGAGAGACCCAGTACTTC. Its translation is CASSLLTSGRGETQYF.

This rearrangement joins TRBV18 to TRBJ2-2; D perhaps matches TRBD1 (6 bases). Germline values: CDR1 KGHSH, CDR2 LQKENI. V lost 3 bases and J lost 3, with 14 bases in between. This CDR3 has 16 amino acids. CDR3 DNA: TGTGCCAGCTCACCCGCCGGGACACTCTACACCGGGGAGCTGTTTTTT. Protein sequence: CASSPAGTLYTGELFF.

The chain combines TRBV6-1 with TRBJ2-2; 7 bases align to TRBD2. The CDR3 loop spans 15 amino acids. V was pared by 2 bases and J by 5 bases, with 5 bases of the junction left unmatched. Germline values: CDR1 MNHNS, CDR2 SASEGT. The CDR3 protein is CASSERGDGTGELFF. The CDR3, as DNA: TGTGCCAGCAGTGAACGGGGGGATGGGACCGGGGAGCTGTTTTTT.

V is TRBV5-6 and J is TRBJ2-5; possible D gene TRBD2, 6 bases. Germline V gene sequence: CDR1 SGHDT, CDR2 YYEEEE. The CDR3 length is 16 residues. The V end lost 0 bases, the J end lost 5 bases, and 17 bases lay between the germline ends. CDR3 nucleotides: TGTGCCAGCAGCTTGGCCGGAGGGTCCCAGACGGAGACCCAGTACTTC. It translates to CASSLAGGSQTETQYF.

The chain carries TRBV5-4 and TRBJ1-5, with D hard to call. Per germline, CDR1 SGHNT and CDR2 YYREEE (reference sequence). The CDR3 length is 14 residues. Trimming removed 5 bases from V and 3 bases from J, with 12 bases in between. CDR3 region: CASSTDNSNQPQHF. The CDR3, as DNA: TGTGCCAGCAGTACCGACAACTCCAATCAGCCCCAGCATTTT. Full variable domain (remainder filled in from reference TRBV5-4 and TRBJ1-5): ETGVTQSPTHLIKTRGQQVTLRCSSQSGHNTVSWYQQALGQGPQFIFQYYREEENGRGNFPPRFSGLQFPNYSSELNVNALELDDSALYLCASSTDNSNQPQHFGDGTRLSIL.

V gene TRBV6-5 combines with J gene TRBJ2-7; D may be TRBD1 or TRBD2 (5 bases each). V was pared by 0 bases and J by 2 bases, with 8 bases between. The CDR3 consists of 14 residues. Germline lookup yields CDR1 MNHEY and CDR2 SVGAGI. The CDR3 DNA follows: TGTGCCAGCAGTTACTCTGGGGGTACCTACGAGCAGTACTTC. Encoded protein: CASSYSGGTYEQYF.

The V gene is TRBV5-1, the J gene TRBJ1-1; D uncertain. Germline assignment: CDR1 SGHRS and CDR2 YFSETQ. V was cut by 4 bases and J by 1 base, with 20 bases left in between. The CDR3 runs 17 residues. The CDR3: CASSAWAGSYGNTEAFF. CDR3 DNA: TGCGCCAGCAGCGCCTGGGCAGGTTCATATGGGAACACTGAAGCTTTCTTT.

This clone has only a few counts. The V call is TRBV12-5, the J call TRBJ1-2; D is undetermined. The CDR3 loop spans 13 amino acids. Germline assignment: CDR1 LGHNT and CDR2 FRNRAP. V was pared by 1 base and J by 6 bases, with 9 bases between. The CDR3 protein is CASGLGRGNGYTF. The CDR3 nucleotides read TGTGCTAGTGGTTTGGGCCGGGGTAATGGCTACACCTTC. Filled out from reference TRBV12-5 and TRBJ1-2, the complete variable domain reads DARVTQTPRHKVTEMGQEVTMRCQPILGHNTVFWYRQTMMQGLELLAYFRNRAPLDDSGMPKDRFSAEMPDATLATLKIQPSEPRDSAVYFCASGLGRGNGYTFGSGTRLTVV.

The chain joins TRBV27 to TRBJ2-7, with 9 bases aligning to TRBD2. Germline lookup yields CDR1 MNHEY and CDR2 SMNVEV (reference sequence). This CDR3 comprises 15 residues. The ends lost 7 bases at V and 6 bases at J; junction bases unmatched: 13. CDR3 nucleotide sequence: TGTGCCAGCAATATTGGGGCGGGAGGGCCCCGCGAGCAGTACTTC. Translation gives CASNIGAGGPREQYF.

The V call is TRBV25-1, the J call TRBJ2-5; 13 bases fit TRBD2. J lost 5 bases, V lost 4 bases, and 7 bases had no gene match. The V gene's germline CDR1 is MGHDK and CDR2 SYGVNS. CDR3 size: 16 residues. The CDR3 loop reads CASSGRTSGSFETQYF. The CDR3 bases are TGTGCCAGCAGTGGGCGGACTAGCGGGAGTTTTGAGACCCAGTACTTC.

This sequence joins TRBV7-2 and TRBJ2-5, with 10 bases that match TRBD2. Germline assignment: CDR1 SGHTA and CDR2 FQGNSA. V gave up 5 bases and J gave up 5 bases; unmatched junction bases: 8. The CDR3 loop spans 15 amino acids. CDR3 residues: CASSALAGVYETQYF. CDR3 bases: TGTGCCAGCAGCGCTCTAGCGGGAGTGTATGAGACCCAGTACTTC.

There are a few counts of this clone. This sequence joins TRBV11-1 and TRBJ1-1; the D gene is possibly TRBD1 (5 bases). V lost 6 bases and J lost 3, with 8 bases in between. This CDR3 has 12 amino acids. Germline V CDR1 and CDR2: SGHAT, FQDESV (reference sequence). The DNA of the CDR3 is TGTGCCAGCAGGTTACAGGACACTGAAGCTTTCTTT. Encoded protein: CASRLQDTEAFF.

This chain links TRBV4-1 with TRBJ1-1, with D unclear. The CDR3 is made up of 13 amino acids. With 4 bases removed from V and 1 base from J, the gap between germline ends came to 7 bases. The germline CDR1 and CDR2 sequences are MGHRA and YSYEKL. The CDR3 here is CASSPEENTEAFF. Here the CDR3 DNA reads TGCGCCAGCAGCCCGGAGGAGAACACTGAAGCTTTCTTT.

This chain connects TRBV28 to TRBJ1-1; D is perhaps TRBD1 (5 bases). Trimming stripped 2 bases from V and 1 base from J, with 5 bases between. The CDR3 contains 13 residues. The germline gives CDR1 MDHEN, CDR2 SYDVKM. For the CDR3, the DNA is TGTGCCAGCAGTTTAACAGGGAACACTGAAGCTTTCTTT. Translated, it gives CASSLTGNTEAFF.

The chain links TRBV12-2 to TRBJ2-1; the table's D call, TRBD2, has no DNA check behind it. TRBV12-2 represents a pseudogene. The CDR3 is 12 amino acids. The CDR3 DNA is TGTGCCGCCTGGCGGGGCGACAATGAGCAGTTCTTC. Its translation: CAAWRGDNEQFF.